This TCR beta chain was sequenced for a study of T cells in localized non-small cell lung cancer (dated by TCRdb to between 2020 and 2021). General notes on the study: T cell repertoires of 236 early-stage NSCLC patients were analyzed, with tumors being compared against uninvolved tumor-adjacent lungs. A mean age of approximately 70 years was recorded for the NSCLC patients, of whom 129 were male and around 100 were female. The cohort comprised around 240 treatment-naïve NSCLC patients with resected, localized lung tumors. Broad study findings and their caveats: Uninvolved tumor-adjacent lung showed the highest T cell clonality, higher than tumor, which suggests more focused antigenic responses in the adjacent lung. Because multi-region sequencing of the tumors was not done, intratumor heterogeneity could not be ruled out. Longer overall survival was associated with higher blood T cell density, whereas shorter survival was associated with higher adjacent-lung clonality. A median of 57 of the top 100 tumor clones turned up in the paired uninvolved adjacent lung, and around 27 of those clones also ranked among the top 100 of that same adjacent lung. Because the study design was exploratory, TCR variables were selected using unadjusted p-values without false-discovery rate correction.

CDR1 and CDR2, looked up from the germline V gene, are SGHRS and YFSETQ. Measured from the cysteine to the phenylalanine, the CDR3 is 15 residues long. Just the 45-base CDR3 DNA is kept, in frame starting at base 1. The junction carries 16 bases between V and J, which are trimmed by 2 bases and 5 bases respectively. About this clone: Its target antigen remains unknown. No clone much larger than this one lies a single base away; base qualities are absent.

At diagnosis, tumor, uninvolved tumor-adjacent lung and peripheral blood were collected and then preserved as a mix of FFPE and fresh-frozen material. For TCR repertoire profiling, blood samples were analyzed as peripheral blood mononuclear cells. The immunoSEQ Assay was used to sequence TCR beta CDR3 regions from DNA. On the authors' methods: To compute T cell density, TCR beta template counts were normalized to usable DNA, which was estimated by amplifying housekeeping genes. Using the preseqR package, richness was estimated by extrapolating to 120,000 templates for tissue samples and 400,000 templates for PBMC samples. Clonality was taken to be one minus Pielou's evenness. Differential abundance testing on productive amino-acid clonotypes, with a minimum total count of 5 and an alpha of 0.1, was used to identify tissue-enriched TCRs. The Jaccard Index and the Morisita Overlap Index were used to measure repertoire overlap between compartments. GLIPH grouped TCR beta CDR3s together with public tetramer-defined viral CDR3s, and a viral motif had to include at least three viral sequences and also show V-gene enrichment. Drawn from immuneACCESS, this table holds only the in-frame rearrangements with V and J called that TCRdb kept. Clones are partly lost; checked studies trace under half to an unresolved V gene and leave the rest unexplained. V and J calls and clone size are copied from that table; D and trimming were computed from the DNA. This sample gives approximately 46,000 clones in total; 65% to 90% of them show up just once. The biggest ten clones account for roughly 15% of the sample.

The V gene is TRBV5-1 and the J gene is TRBJ2-5; the D call is possibly TRBD1 or TRBD2, each sharing 5 bases. The sample was peripheral blood mononuclear cells, taken before any cancer treatment. The sequence came from a man aged 40 to 70 with stage III lung adenocarcinoma. The sequenced DNA: TGCGCCAGCAGCTTAGGACCGTCTGGGGGTGAGACCCAGTACTTC. Translated, this gives CASSLGPSGGETQYF.